The present entry profiles one TCR beta chain with its context. This sample stems from a study of blood T cell repertoires in COVID-19. Study-wide background: COVID-19 samples from acute and convalescent phases originated in the United States, Italy and Spain.

Assay: immunoSEQ multiplex PCR; the TCRdb copy retains only in-frame clones and omits some. The sample has 100,000 to 150,000 clones, 60% to 85% seen once. CDR1 and CDR2 from the germline V gene are SGDLS and YYNGEE. The CDR3 totals 14 residues. After removal of 2 bases from V and 2 bases from J, the junction contained 1 base not matched to a gene. This TCR derives from an older man with acute or convalescent COVID-19. The sequencing sample was made of peripheral blood. The J gene is TRBJ2-1, the V gene TRBV9, with 7 bases identical to TRBD1. This CDR3 reads CASSVDRAYNEQFF. The CDR3 nucleotides read TGTGCCAGCAGCGTCGACAGGGCCTACAATGAGCAGTTCTTC.